A selection of T cell receptor beta chains follows, all from one sample in a study of OX40 agonist ivuxolimab in advanced cancers. TCRdb keeps only in-frame clones here, not all; method: immunoSEQ multiplex PCR. The repertoire holds fewer than 80,000 clones, with about four fifths as singletons. This material consisted of CD4+ or CD8+ T cells sorted from blood, taken in a trial of the OX40 agonist ivuxolimab. The receptors here all came from an adult with an advanced solid tumor such as melanoma, head and neck, liver or kidney cancer. CDR3s include the opening cysteine and the closing phenylalanine or tryptophan. Expanded clones are given a class, and other clones once, few, many or no size at all.

>TRBJ1-3|TRBV5-4|NA|14
CASSVTGYGNTIYF
>TRBJ1-1|TRBV6-5|NA|14
CASSYGVVDTEAFF
>TRBJ1-1|TRBV30|NA|14
CARGQGTSNTEAFF
>TRBJ2-3|TRBV27|NA|17
CASSFSSGGPGTDTQYF
>TRBJ2-7|TRBV5-4|NA|14
CASSLRTGRVAQYF
>TRBJ2-3|TRBV7-3|NA|15
CASSWGGSGTDTQYF
>TRBJ2-2|TRBV5-1|NA|13
CASSLAETGELFF
>TRBJ2-2|TRBV7-9|NA|12
CASSPHGGELFF
>TRBJ1-3|TRBV4-1|NA|17
CASSQAVQGFSGNTIYF
>TRBJ2-7|TRBV4-3|NA|15
CASSQGLSYSYEQYF
>TRBJ2-7|TRBV20-1|once|10
CSAPVYEQYF
>TRBJ2-3|TRBV4-2|NA|17
CASSQAVTRGGTDTQYF
>TRBJ2-2|TRBV4-1|NA|18
CASSQDCRGVQNTGELFF
>TRBJ2-7|TRBV19|NA|15
CASSQGVQLGYEQYF
>TRBJ1-1|TRBV2|NA|14
CASRSTGQRTEAFF
>TRBJ2-7|TRBV7-2|NA|12
CASSPGTREQYF
>TRBJ2-1|TRBV6-6|once|13
CASSYPTGTEQFF
>TRBJ2-2|TRBV10-3|NA|16
CAISQSGGDPTGELFF
>TRBJ2-4|TRBV9|NA|14
CASSVDYTKNIQYF
>TRBJ1-2|TRBV5-4|few|15
CASSFGTSEMYGYTF
>TRBJ2-1|TRBV5-1|NA|13
CASSLAGGLEQFF
>TRBJ1-4|TRBV19|NA|14
CASKGQGLEEKLFF
>TRBJ1-2|TRBV27|NA|14
CASSPLSRNYGYTF
>TRBJ2-7|TRBV6-1|NA|16
CASSEALQGNNYEQYF
>TRBJ2-3|TRBV11-2|NA|11
CASSSIDTQYF
>TRBJ2-5|TRBV5-1|NA|11
CASSEVETQYF
>TRBJ1-1|TRBV20-1|NA|11
CSAREYSEAFF
>TRBJ1-3|TRBV5-5|NA|14
CASSLTYSGNTIYF
>TRBJ2-1|TRBV13|NA|14
CASSTSGAYNEQFF
>TRBJ1-5|TRBV10-3|NA|12
CAISEPNQPQHF
>TRBJ1-5|TRBV5-1|once|15
CASSSSGTGEEPQHF
>TRBJ1-4|TRBV27|NA|18
CASSLNRLGRVIGEKLFF
>TRBJ1-4|TRBV10-3|NA|15
CAISESPGDGEKLFF
>TRBJ1-6|TRBV5-1|NA|13
CASSPGDQTPLHF
>TRBJ2-7|TRBV7-7|NA|13
CASSYASGLEQYF
>TRBJ2-3|TRBV9|NA|15
CASSVGGLYTDTQYF
>TRBJ2-3|TRBV5-8|NA|16
CASSPRVLLGTDTQYF
>TRBJ2-1|TRBV6-1|once|16
CASSEELGVPYNEQFF
>TRBJ1-5|TRBV7-2|NA|15
CASSSRDRGNQPQHF
>TRBJ2-1|TRBV25-1|NA|16
CASSDPLAGAWNEQFF
>TRBJ1-2|TRBV15|NA|14
CATSRGQDNYGYTF
>TRBJ2-1|TRBV6-1|NA|14
CGISERGGGNEQFF
>TRBJ1-1|TRBV5-1|NA|13
CASTRGMNTEAFF
>TRBJ1-2|TRBV10-3|NA|13
CAITTGTNYGYTF
>TRBJ2-2|TRBV19|NA|16
CASGKLGQGISGELFF
>TRBJ2-6|TRBV28|once|18
CASAGRGRGESGANVLTF
>TRBJ2-5|TRBV11-2|NA|12
CASSLWGGTQYF
>TRBJ1-4|TRBV21-1|few|17
CASSNYHLQSLNEKLFF
>TRBJ2-5|TRBV7-8|NA|17
CASSLSGAGPYQETQYF